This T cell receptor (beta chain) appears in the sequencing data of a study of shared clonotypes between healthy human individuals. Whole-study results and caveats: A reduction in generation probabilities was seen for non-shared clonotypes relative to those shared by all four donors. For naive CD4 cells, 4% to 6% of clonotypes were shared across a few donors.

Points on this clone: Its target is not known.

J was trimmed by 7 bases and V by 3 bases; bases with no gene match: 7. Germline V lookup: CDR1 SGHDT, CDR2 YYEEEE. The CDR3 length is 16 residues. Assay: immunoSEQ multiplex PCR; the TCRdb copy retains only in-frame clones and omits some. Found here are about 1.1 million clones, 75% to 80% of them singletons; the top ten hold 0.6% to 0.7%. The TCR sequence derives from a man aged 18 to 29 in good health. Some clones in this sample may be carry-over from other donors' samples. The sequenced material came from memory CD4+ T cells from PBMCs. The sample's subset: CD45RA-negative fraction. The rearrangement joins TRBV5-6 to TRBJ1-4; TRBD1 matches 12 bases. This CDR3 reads CASSSRDRGRGEKLFF. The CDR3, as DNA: TGTGCCAGCAGCTCCCGGGACAGGGGGCGAGGTGAAAAACTGTTTTTT.